A selection of T cell receptor beta chains follows, all from one sample in a study of follicular helper T cells after annual influenza vaccination. Using immunoSEQ multiplex PCR, the repertoire was profiled, and TCRdb retains in-frame clones only, with some absent. The sample carries approximately 12,000 clones, about 73% recorded once. The sequenced sample was CXCR5- memory CD4+ T cells sorted from blood, obtained on the day of influenza vaccination. All receptors derive from an adult who received the influenza vaccine. Each CDR3 is given with its conserved first and last residue. A D gene is named only where the DNA matches it firmly. Some rows have no size entry. The others give once, few or many, or a class for an expanded clone.

TRBJ1-2 | . | TRBV18 | TRBD1 | CASSPRQGEGYTF | TGTGCCAGCTCCCCGAGACAGGGGGAAGGCTACACCTTC
TRBJ1-1 | . | TRBV21-1 | . | CASSKDPPIF | TGTGCCAGCAGCAAGGACCCGCCGATCTTT
TRBJ2-3 | . | TRBV25-1 | TRBD2 | CASSDGRGGLTDTQYF | TGTGCCAGCAGTGATGGGCGGGGGGGCCTTACAGATACGCAGTATTTT
TRBJ1-1 | . | TRBV6-4 | . | CASRVQANTEAFF | TGTGCCAGCAGGGTACAAGCGAACACTGAAGCTTTCTTT
TRBJ1-1 | . | TRBV11-2 | . | CASSLVGGGGF | TGTGCCAGCAGCTTAGTCGGGGGGGGAGGCTTT
TRBJ2-6 | . | TRBV5-1 | . | CASSLDAGVMTGANVLTF | TGCGCCAGCAGCTTGGATGCAGGGGTGATGACTGGGGCCAACGTCCTGACTTTC
TRBJ2-2 | . | TRBV5-1 | . | CASSLYGVNTGELFF | TGCGCCAGCAGCTTGTATGGGGTTAACACCGGGGAGCTGTTTTTT
TRBJ2-7 | . | TRBV2 | TRBD2 | CASKGERGPFTYEQYF | TGTGCCAGCAAAGGGGAGCGGGGGCCATTCACCTACGAGCAGTACTTC
TRBJ1-3 | . | TRBV5-1 | TRBD1 | CASSPRDRGRGNTIYF | TGCGCCAGCAGCCCACGGGACAGGGGGCGAGGAAACACCATATATTTT
TRBJ2-7 | . | TRBV7-9 | . | CASSPRAGSYEQYF | TGTGCCAGCAGCCCAAGAGCCGGGTCCTACGAGCAGTACTTC
TRBJ1-6 | . | TRBV19 | . | CASSDRFRSSPLHF | TGTGCCAGTAGCGACAGGTTTAGAAGTTCACCCCTCCACTTT
TRBJ2-4 | . | TRBV11-2 | TRBD1 | CASSFTGEHIQYF | TGTGCCAGCAGCTTTACAGGGGAGCACATTCAGTACTTC
TRBJ2-4 | . | TRBV7-2 | TRBD2 | CASSVSGGPYGNIQYF | TGTGCCAGCAGCGTCTCGGGGGGGCCGTATGGGAACATTCAGTACTTC
TRBJ1-2 | . | TRBV20-1 | . | CSARMGWGYTF | TGCAGTGCCAGAATGGGGTGGGGCTACACCTTC
TRBJ2-2 | . | TRBV25-1 | TRBD1 | CASSDRDRVGFRLFF | TGTGCCAGCAGTGACCGGGACAGGGTAGGATTTCGGCTGTTTTTT
TRBJ2-2 | . | TRBV29-1 | . | CSVGYRFGELFF | TGCAGCGTTGGCTACCGGTTTGGGGAGCTGTTTTTT
TRBJ2-1 | . | TRBV9 | TRBD1 | CASSAWDGQGYNEQFF | TGTGCCAGCAGCGCCTGGGACGGACAGGGTTACAATGAGCAGTTCTTC
TRBJ1-1 | . | TRBV11-2 | TRBD1 | CASSQTLTGDTEAFF | TGTGCCAGCAGCCAAACCCTCACAGGGGACACTGAAGCTTTCTTT
TRBJ1-1 | . | TRBV5-4 | . | CASSRDRNTEAFF | TGTGCCAGTTCTCGTGACAGAAACACTGAAGCTTTCTTT
TRBJ1-5 | . | TRBV4-3 | . | CASSQDAGMGNQPQHF | TGCGCCAGCAGCCAAGATGCGGGGATGGGGAATCAGCCCCAGCATTTT
TRBJ1-1 | . | TRBV7-2 | . | CASSSGWGDQAFF | TGTGCCAGCAGCTCCGGGTGGGGCGACCAAGCTTTCTTT
TRBJ1-6 | . | TRBV5-6 | . | CASSPQGGPNSPLHF | TGTGCCAGCAGCCCCCAAGGGGGTCCCAATTCACCCCTCCACTTT
TRBJ2-1 | . | TRBV10-2 | TRBD2 | CASTQAGPSPGGGEQFF | TGCGCCAGTACCCAAGCGGGGCCCTCGCCCGGGGGGGGTGAGCAGTTCTTC
TRBJ2-3 | . | TRBV5-1 | TRBD2 | CASSSERGPRDTQYF | TGCGCCAGCAGCTCCGAGCGGGGGCCGCGAGATACGCAGTATTTT
TRBJ1-2 | . | TRBV9 | TRBD1 | CASSSWTGTPNYGYTF | TGTGCCAGCAGCTCATGGACAGGAACGCCTAACTATGGCTACACCTTC
TRBJ1-2 | few | TRBV6-5 | TRBD1 | CASTMTGLYGYTF | TGTGCCAGCACTATGACAGGGCTCTATGGCTACACCTTC
TRBJ1-4 | . | TRBV7-6 | . | CASSLGGGGLGNEKLFF | TGTGCCAGCAGCTTAGGAGGCGGGGGGCTGGGTAATGAAAAACTGTTTTTT
TRBJ2-7 | few | TRBV4-1 | . | CASSQIFREEQYF | TGCGCCAGCAGCCAAATATTCAGGGAAGAGCAGTACTTC
TRBJ1-4 | . | TRBV7-8 | . | CASSLVGGRGEKLFF | TGTGCCAGCAGCTTAGTAGGGGGGCGCGGGGAAAAACTGTTTTTT
TRBJ1-6 | . | TRBV9 | . | CASSVSRGKDSPLHF | TGTGCCAGCAGCGTCTCAAGGGGGAAGGATTCACCCCTCCACTTT
TRBJ2-5 | . | TRBV19 | TRBD1 | CASSMNRGETQYF | TGTGCCAGTAGTATGAACAGGGGAGAGACCCAGTACTTC
TRBJ1-2 | . | TRBV10-3 | TRBD1 | CAISEGDSSNF | TGTGCCATCAGTGAGGGGGACAGTTCTAACTTC